The 5 T cell receptor beta chains reported below all come from one sample, sequenced in a study of blood T cells in healthy people across ages. Using a J-beta primer mix together with a sample-barcoded 5' primer, a second PCR was run for roughly 6 to 12 cycles. TCRdb analysed the 5' RACE reads with MiXCR anew, one entry per CDR3 protein. The sample contains fewer than 600,000 distinct CDR3 sequences, about 26% of which appear only once. These sequences were also reported in another study, on T cells of mothers and their children.

Source material: blood. Receptor source: a boy aged 2 to 10 in good health.

The chain joins TRBV6-5 to TRBJ2-5; TRBD2 matches at 10 bases. Unmatched junction bases numbered 6, after V lost 1 base and J lost 4 bases. The CDR3 extends over 16 amino acids. The germline V gene encodes CDR1 MNHEY and CDR2 SVGAGI. CDR3 nucleotide sequence: TGTGCCAGCAGTTACTTACAGCGGGGGGGCCGAGAGACCCAGTACTTC. This sequence encodes CASSYLQRGGRETQYF.

The chain couples TRBV7-9 to TRBJ2-5, with TRBD2 identical over 8 bases. The J segment lost 5 bases and the V segment lost 1 base, leaving 3 bases of the junction unmatched. Germline values: CDR1 SEHNR, CDR2 FQNEAQ (reference sequence). The CDR3 has 14 residues. The chain's CDR3 is CASSLEASGETQYF. Here the CDR3 DNA reads TGTGCCAGCAGCTTAGAGGCTAGCGGGGAGACCCAGTACTTC.

This clonotype was counted only a few times. The chain employs TRBV10-3 and TRBJ2-5, with D perhaps TRBD2 (6 bases). CDR1 and CDR2 from the germline V gene are ENHRY and SYGVKD. V shed 10 bases and J shed 2 bases, with 23 bases lying between them. There are 16 residues in the CDR3. CDR3 region: CATAIGSGSGQETQYF. CDR3 nucleotide sequence: TGTGCCACCGCGATAGGGAGTGGTAGCGGACAAGAGACCCAGTACTTC.

Comments on this clonotype: The conserved phenylalanine or tryptophan is not found at the CDR3 terminus, so this likely reflects a read error. The V gene is TRBV12-3 or TRBV12-4, the J gene TRBJ2-1; perhaps TRBD2 as D (6 bases). This CDR3 has 16 residues. V lost 1 base, J lost 5 bases, and 15 bases lay in between. The CDR3 DNA follows: TGTGCCAGCAGTTTAGGCATAGCGGTCAACCACAATGAGCAGTTCTCC. Translating it yields CASSLGIAVNHNEQFS.

This clonotype has only one observation. CDR3 bases: TGCAGCGTTGAAGGGACGGAAATCTATGGCTACACCTTC. It yields the protein CSVEGTEIYGYTF. The chain is built from TRBV29-1 and TRBJ1-2; D not resolved. V was trimmed by 1 base and J by 4 bases, leaving 10 bases between them. The CDR3 is 13 residues long. Germline V gives CDR1 SQVTM, CDR2 ANQGSEA.